The following is a TCR beta chain sequence with its context. Original data processing: Estimated nucleated cell counts came from reference gene primer amplification. TCRdb's copy holds only in-frame clones and misses some; the assay was immunoSEQ multiplex PCR. V and J calls and clone size are copied from that table; D and trimming were computed from the DNA. Of roughly 56,000 clones in the sample, roughly 89% were seen once. V lost 1 base and J lost 4; bases outside the gene matches: 9. Per the germline V gene, CDR1 is LGHNA and CDR2 is YSLEER. The CDR3 consists of 18 residues. This entry belongs to a study of blood T cell repertoires in COVID-19. About the research overall: Acute-phase and convalescent COVID-19 samples originated in the United States, Italy and Spain.

The TCR comes from a woman aged 55-75 years with COVID-19, enrolled during active disease. The specimen was peripheral blood. The genes are TRBV4-3 and TRBJ2-1; 11 positions match TRBD2. The CDR3 loop reads CASSQGQILAGGYNEQFF. The CDR3 nucleotides read TGCGCCAGCAGCCAAGGACAAATCCTAGCGGGGGGTTACAATGAGCAGTTCTTC.